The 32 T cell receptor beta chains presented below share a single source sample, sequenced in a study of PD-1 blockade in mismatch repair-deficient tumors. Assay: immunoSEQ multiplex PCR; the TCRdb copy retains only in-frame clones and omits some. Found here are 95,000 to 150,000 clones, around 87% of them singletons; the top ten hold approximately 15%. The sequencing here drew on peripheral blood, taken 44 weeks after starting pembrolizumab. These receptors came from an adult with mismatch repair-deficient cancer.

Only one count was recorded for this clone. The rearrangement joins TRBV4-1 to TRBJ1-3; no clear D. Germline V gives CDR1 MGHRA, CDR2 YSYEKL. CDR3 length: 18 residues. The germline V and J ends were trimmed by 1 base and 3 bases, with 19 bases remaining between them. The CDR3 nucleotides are TGCGCCAGCAGCCAAGTAGACTTAGGGTTCTCTGGTGGAAACACCATATATTTT. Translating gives CASSQVDLGFSGGNTIYF.

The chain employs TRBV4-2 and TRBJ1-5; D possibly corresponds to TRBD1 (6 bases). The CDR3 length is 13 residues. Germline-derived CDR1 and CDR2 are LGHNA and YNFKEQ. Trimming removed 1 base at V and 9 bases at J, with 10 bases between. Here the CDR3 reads CASSQGQVLPQHF. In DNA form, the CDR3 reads TGTGCCAGCAGCCAAGGACAGGTTTTGCCCCAGCATTTT.

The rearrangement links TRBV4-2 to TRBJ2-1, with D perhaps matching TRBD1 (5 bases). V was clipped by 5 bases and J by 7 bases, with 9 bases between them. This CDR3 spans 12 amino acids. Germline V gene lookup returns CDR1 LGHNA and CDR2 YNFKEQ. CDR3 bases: TGTGCCAGCAGCACACAGGCAAATGAGCAGTTCTTC. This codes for CASSTQANEQFF.

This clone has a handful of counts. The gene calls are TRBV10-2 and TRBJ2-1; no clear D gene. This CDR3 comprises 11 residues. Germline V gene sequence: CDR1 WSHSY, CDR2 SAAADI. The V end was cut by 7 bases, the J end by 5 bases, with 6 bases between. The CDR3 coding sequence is TGCGCCAGCACTCGACACAATGAGCAGTTCTTC. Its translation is CASTRHNEQFF.

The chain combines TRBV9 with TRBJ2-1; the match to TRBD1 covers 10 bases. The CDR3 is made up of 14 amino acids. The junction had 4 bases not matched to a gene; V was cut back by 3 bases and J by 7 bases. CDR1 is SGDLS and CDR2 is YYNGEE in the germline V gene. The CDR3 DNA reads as TGTGCCAGCAGCGACCGGGACAGGGGAAATGAGCAGTTCTTC. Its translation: CASSDRDRGNEQFF.

CDR3 residues: CASSPTGTSIYEQYF. CDR3 coding DNA: TGTGCCAGCTCACCGACCGGGACTAGTATCTACGAGCAGTACTTC. The chain links TRBV18 to TRBJ2-7; 8 bases are shared with TRBD2. The CDR3 has 15 residues. The trim removed 3 bases at V and 3 bases at J, leaving 7 bases unmatched. The germline V gene has CDR1 KGHSH and CDR2 LQKENI.

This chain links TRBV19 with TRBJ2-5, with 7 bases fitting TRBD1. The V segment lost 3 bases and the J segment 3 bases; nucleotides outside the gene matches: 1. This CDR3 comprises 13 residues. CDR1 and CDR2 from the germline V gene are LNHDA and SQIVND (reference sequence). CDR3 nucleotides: TGTGCCAGTAGTATCACAGGGGAAGAGACCCAGTACTTC. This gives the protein CASSITGEETQYF.

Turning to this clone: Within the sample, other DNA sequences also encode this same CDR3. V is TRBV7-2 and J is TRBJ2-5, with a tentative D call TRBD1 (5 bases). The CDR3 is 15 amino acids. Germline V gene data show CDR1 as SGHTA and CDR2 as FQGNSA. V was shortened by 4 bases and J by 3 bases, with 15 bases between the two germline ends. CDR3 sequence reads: CASSSWAGLEETQYF. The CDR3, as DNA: TGTGCCAGCAGCTCCTGGGCAGGGCTGGAAGAGACCCAGTACTTC.

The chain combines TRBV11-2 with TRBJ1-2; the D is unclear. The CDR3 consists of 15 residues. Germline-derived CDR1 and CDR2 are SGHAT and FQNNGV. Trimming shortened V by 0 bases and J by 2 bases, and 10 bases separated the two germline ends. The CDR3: CASSLDGPGNYGYTF. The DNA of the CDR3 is TGTGCCAGCAGCTTAGATGGGCCGGGGAACTATGGCTACACCTTC.

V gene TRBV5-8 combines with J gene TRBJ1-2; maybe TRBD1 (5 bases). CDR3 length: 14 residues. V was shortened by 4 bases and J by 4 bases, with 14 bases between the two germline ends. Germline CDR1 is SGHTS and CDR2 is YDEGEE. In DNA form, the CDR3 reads TGTGCCAGCAGCCTCAAGGACATGACCTATGGCTACACCTTC. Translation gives CASSLKDMTYGYTF.

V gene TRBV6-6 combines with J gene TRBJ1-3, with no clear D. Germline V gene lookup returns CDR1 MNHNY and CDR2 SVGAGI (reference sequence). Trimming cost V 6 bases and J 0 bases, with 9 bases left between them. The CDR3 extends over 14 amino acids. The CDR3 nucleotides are TGTGCCAGCAGCCGAGACATCTCTGGAAACACCATATATTTT. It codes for CASSRDISGNTIYF.

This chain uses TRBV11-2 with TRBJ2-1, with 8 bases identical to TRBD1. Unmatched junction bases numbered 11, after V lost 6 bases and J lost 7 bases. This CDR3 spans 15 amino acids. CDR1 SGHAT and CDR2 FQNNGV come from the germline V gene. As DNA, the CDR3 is TGTGCCAGCAGATCCCCCCGGACAGGGATGAATGAGCAGTTCTTC. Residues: CASRSPRTGMNEQFF.

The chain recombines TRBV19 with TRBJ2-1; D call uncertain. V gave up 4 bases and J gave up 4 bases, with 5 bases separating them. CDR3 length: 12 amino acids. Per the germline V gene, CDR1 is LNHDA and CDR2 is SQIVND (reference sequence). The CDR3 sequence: CASSTGYNEQFF. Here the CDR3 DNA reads TGTGCCAGTAGTACGGGTTACAATGAGCAGTTCTTC.

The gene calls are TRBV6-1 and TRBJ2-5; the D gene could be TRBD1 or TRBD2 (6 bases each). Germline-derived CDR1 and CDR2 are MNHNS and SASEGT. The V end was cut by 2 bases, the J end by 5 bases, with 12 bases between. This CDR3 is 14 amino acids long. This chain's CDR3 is CASSERGAGETQYF. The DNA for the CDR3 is TGTGCCAGCAGTGAAAGGGGGGCTGGGGAGACCCAGTACTTC.

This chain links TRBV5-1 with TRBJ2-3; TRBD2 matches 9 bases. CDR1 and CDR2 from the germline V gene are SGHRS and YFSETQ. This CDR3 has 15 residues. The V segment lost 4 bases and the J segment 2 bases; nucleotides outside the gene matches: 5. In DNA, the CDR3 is TGCGCCAGCAGCCTAGCGGGATCAACCACAGATACGCAGTATTTT. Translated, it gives CASSLAGSTTDTQYF.

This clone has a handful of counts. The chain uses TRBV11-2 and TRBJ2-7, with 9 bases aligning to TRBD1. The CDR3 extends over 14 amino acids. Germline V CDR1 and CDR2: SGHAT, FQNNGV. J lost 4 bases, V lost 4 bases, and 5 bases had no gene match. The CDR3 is CASSSGQGWYEQYF. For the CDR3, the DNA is TGTGCCAGCAGCTCTGGACAGGGGTGGTACGAGCAGTACTTC.

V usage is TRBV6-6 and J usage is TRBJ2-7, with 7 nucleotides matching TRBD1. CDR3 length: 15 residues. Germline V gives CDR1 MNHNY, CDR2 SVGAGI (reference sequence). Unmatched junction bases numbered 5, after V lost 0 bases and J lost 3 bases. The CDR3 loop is CASSYSPDRNYEQYF. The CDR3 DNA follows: TGTGCCAGCAGTTACTCGCCGGACAGGAACTACGAGCAGTACTTC.

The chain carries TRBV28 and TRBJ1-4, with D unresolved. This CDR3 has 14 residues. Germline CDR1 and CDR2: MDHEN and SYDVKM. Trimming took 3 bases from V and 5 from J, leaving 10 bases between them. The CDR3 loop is CASSLVQINEKLFF. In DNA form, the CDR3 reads TGTGCCAGCAGTTTGGTACAGATCAATGAAAAACTGTTTTTT.

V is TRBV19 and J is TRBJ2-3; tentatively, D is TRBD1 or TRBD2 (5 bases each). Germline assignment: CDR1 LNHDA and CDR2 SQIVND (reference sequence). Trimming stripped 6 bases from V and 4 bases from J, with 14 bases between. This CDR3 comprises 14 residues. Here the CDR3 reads CASRRDPKADTQYF. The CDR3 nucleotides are TGTGCCAGTAGGAGGGACCCCAAGGCAGATACGCAGTATTTT.

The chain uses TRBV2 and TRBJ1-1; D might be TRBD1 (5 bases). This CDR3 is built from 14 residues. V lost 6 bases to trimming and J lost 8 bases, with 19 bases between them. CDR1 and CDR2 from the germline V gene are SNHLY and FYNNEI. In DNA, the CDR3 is TGTGCCAGCAGGGCTCAGGGTCCAACCGGGGAAGCTTTCTTT. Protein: CASRAQGPTGEAFF.

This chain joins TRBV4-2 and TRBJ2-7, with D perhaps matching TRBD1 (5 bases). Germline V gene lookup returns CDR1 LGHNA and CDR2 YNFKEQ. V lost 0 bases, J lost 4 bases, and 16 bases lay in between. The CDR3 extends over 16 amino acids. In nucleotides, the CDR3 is TGTGCCAGCAGCCAAGACCTCTTCAGGGAAGGGTACGAGCAGTACTTC. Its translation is CASSQDLFREGYEQYF.

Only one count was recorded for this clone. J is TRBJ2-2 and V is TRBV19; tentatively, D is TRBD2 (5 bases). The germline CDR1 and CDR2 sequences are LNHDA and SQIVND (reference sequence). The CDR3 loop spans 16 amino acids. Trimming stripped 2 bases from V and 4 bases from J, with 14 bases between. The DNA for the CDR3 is TGTGCCAGTAGTATAAGAGTCCTCGCGGGCACCGGGGAGCTGTTTTTT. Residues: CASSIRVLAGTGELFF.

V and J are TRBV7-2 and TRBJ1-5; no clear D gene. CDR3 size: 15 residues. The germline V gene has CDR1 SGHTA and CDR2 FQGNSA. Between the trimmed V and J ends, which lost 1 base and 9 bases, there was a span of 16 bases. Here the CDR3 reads CASSLGVLGLVPQHF. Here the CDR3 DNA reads TGTGCCAGCAGCTTAGGGGTTCTGGGGTTGGTGCCCCAGCATTTT.

The CDR3 protein is CASSLSPDRVADTQYF. DNA for the CDR3: TGTGCCAGCAGCTTAAGTCCCGACAGGGTGGCAGATACGCAGTATTTT. J is TRBJ2-3 and V is TRBV7-8; 7 bases match TRBD1. This CDR3 region has 16 residues. With V trimmed by 2 bases and J by 4 bases, 9 bases remained unmatched. From germline, CDR1 is SGHVS and CDR2 FQNEAQ.

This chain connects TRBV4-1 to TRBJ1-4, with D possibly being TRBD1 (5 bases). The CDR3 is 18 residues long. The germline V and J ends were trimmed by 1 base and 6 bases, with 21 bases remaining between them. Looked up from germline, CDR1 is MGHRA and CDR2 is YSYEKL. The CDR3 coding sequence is TGCGCCAGCAGCCAAGTCGCGGGAGGAAGGGTGGGGGATGAAAAACTGTTTTTT. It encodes CASSQVAGGRVGDEKLFF.

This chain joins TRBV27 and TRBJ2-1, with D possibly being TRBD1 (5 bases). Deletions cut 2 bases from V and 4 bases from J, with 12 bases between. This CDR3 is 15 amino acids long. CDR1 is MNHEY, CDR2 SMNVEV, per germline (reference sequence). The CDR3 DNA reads TGTGCCAGCAGTTTAGGTGTGGGGCCGTACAATGAGCAGTTCTTC. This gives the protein CASSLGVGPYNEQFF.

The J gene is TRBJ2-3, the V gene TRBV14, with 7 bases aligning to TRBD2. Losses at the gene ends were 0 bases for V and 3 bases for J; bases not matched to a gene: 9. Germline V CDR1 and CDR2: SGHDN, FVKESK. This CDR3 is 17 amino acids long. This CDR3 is CASSQDWAGEETDTQYF. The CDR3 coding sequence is TGTGCCAGCAGCCAAGATTGGGCGGGAGAGGAGACAGATACGCAGTATTTT.

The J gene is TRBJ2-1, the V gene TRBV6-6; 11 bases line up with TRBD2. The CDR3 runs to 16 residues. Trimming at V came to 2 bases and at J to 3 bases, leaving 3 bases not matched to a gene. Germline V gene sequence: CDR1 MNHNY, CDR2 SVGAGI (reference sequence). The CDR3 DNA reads TGTGCCAGCAGTTACCCTAGCGGGGGGAGCTACAATGAGCAGTTCTTC. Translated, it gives CASSYPSGGSYNEQFF.

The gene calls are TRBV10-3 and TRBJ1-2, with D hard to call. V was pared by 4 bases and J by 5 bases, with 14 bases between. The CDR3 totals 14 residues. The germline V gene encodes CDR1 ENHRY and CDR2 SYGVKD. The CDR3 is CAISAITEEYGYTF. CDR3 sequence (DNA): TGTGCCATCAGTGCCATCACTGAAGAGTATGGCTACACCTTC.

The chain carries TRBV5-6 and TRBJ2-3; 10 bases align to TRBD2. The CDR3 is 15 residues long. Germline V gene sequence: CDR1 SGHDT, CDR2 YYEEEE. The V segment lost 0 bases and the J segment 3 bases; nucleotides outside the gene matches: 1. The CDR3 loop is CASSLVAGGTDTQYF. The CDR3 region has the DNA TGTGCCAGCAGCTTGGTAGCGGGAGGTACAGATACGCAGTATTTT.

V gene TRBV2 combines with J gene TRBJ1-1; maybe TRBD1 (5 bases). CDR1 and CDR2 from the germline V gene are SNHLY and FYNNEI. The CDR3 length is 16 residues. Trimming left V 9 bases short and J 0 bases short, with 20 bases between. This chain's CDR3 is CARGVGGAVMNTEAFF. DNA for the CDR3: TGTGCCAGGGGGGTTGGGGGTGCGGTAATGAACACTGAAGCTTTCTTT.

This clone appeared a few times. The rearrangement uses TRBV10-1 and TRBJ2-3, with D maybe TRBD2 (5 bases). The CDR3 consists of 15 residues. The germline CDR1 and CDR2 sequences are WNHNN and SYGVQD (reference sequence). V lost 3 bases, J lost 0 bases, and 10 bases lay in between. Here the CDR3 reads CASSDQDSSTDTQYF. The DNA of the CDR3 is TGCGCCAGCAGTGACCAGGACTCTAGCACAGATACGCAGTATTTT.